These 13 T cell receptor beta chains share one sample of origin, sequenced in a study of response to subunit inactivated influenza vaccine. TCRdb called the RT-PCR reads again in MiXCR, with one record for every CDR3 protein. The sample carries under 750,000 distinct CDR3 sequences, around 11% recorded once. The sample here was PBMCs from blood, taken on the day of vaccination. Every receptor here comes from a man aged 45-60 years who received an inactivated influenza vaccine.

The sample holds many counts of this clonotype. The chain couples TRBV5-1 to TRBJ2-7, with D perhaps matching TRBD1 or TRBD2 (5 bases each). The germline gives CDR1 SGHRS, CDR2 YFSETQ. V was pared by 2 bases and J by 2 bases, with 14 bases between. The CDR3 extends over 15 amino acids. The CDR3 nucleotides are TGCGCCAGCAGCTTAAAGGGGACCAATACCTACGAGCAGTACTTC. Encoded protein: CASSLKGTNTYEQYF.

This clonotype was seen a handful of times. The CDR3 loop is CASSQGSFQETQYF. CDR3 sequence (DNA): TGTGCCAGCAGTCAGGGGTCGTTTCAAGAGACCCAGTACTTC. The gene calls are TRBV6-1 and TRBJ2-5, with D tentatively TRBD1 (6 bases). The V end lost 5 bases, the J end lost 2 bases, and 12 bases lay between the germline ends. The germline gives CDR1 MNHNS, CDR2 SASEGT. CDR3 length equals 14 residues.

Many counts were recorded for this clonotype. The gene calls are TRBV12-3 or TRBV12-4 and TRBJ1-2, with 7 bases identical to TRBD1. The CDR3 is made up of 13 amino acids. The ends lost 5 bases at V and 5 bases at J; junction bases unmatched: 5. The CDR3 sequence: CASSPLQGYGYTF. The CDR3 nucleotides are TGTGCCAGCAGTCCCCTACAGGGGTATGGCTACACCTTC.

This clonotype came up many times. The junction differs from germline at one of its ends, possibly a read error. The J gene is TRBJ2-2, the V gene TRBV5-1, with D perhaps matching TRBD1 (6 bases). Germline lookup yields CDR1 SGHRS and CDR2 YFSETQ. The CDR3 covers 13 residues. CDR3 residues: CASSSQGTGELFF. CDR3 in DNA: TGTGCCAGCAGCTCACAGGGAACCGGGGAGCTGTTTTTT.

The V call is TRBV5-1, the J call TRBJ2-5; TRBD1 or TRBD2 may be the D gene (5 bases each). Per germline, CDR1 SGHRS and CDR2 YFSETQ. V was clipped by 0 bases and J by 0 bases, with 9 bases between them. The CDR3 sequence is 15 residues long. CDR3 residues: CASSLVGEYQETQYF. DNA for the CDR3: TGCGCCAGCAGCTTGGTGGGGGAGTACCAAGAGACCCAGTACTTC.

This chain joins TRBV4-2 and TRBJ2-5; D is perhaps TRBD2 (6 bases). CDR1 and CDR2 from the germline V gene are LGHNA and YNFKEQ. V dropped 3 bases and J dropped 5 bases, with 16 bases sitting between them. The CDR3 has 15 amino acids. As DNA, the CDR3 is TGTGCCAGCAGCCAGGACTTGACTAGTAGGGAGACCCAGTACTTC. Its translation is CASSQDLTSRETQYF.

V usage is TRBV28 and J usage is TRBJ2-1; unclear D gene. CDR3 size: 11 residues. From germline, CDR1 is MDHEN and CDR2 SYDVKM. Trimming cost V 5 bases and J 7 bases, with 6 bases left between them. The DNA for the CDR3 is TGTGCCAGCAGTCCTCAAAATGAGCAGTTCTTC. It yields the protein CASSPQNEQFF.

This clonotype was counted only a few times. The chain is built from TRBV18 and TRBJ2-7; D is ambiguous. The CDR3 spans 15 residues. Trimming removed 0 bases at V and 3 bases at J, with 12 bases between. Germline V lookup: CDR1 KGHSH, CDR2 LQKENI. CDR3 sequence reads: CASSPPGFDSYEQYF. CDR3 nucleotides: TGTGCCAGCTCACCACCGGGGTTCGATAGCTACGAGCAGTACTTC. Full variable domain (missing parts from reference TRBV18 and TRBJ2-7): NAGVMQNPRHLVRRRGQEARLRCSPMKGHSHVYWYRQLPEEGLKFMVYLQKENIIDESGMPKERFSAEFPKEGPSILRIQQVVRGDSAAYFCASSPPGFDSYEQYFGPGTRLTVT.

This clonotype is a singleton in its sample. The chain carries TRBV6-2 or TRBV6-3 and TRBJ1-5, with 10 positions matching TRBD1. Trimming cost V 6 bases and J 0 bases; bases outside gene matches: 2. The CDR3 is 15 residues long. Germline CDR1 is MNHEY and CDR2 is SVGEGT. CDR3 sequence: CASRWTGGSNQPQHF. The CDR3, as DNA: TGTGCCAGCAGATGGACAGGGGGTAGCAATCAGCCCCAGCATTTT.

This clonotype was detected ten times or more. The V and J genes are TRBV5-1 and TRBJ2-2, with a possible D match to TRBD1 (6 bases). The germline V and J ends were trimmed by 4 bases and 2 bases, with 12 bases remaining between them. The germline V gene encodes CDR1 SGHRS and CDR2 YFSETQ. The CDR3 spans 15 residues. DNA of the CDR3: TGCGCCAGCAGCCGCCGGACAGATAACACCGGGGAGCTGTTTTTT. It yields the protein CASSRRTDNTGELFF.

This sequence joins TRBV6-5 and TRBJ2-2; D not resolved. This CDR3 is built from 13 residues. From germline, CDR1 is MNHEY and CDR2 SVGAGI. Deletions cut 0 bases from V and 7 bases from J, with 6 bases between. The CDR3 DNA reads as TGTGCCAGCAGTTACTCCCATGGCGGGGAGCTGTTTTTT. Encoded protein: CASSYSHGGELFF.

This clonotype was counted between two and nine times. The genes are TRBV24-1 and TRBJ2-1, with D possibly TRBD1 on 6 matching bases. The CDR3 totals 16 residues. The germline V gene has CDR1 KGHDR and CDR2 SFDVKD. V lost 1 base to trimming and J lost 8 bases, with 17 bases between them. The CDR3 here is CATSDFPTGNFDEQFF. DNA for the CDR3: TGTGCCACCAGTGATTTCCCGACAGGAAATTTTGATGAGCAGTTCTTC.

This clonotype showed up just a few times. The chain joins TRBV10-3 to TRBJ2-2; TRBD1 matches at 7 bases. Germline-derived CDR1 and CDR2 are ENHRY and SYGVKD. V lost 4 bases to trimming and J lost 6 bases; unmatched junction nucleotides: 2. CDR3 length: 13 residues. CDR3 DNA: TGTGCCATCAGTGTGGACAGGCCCGGGGAGCTGTTTTTT. It specifies CAISVDRPGELFF.